Reported below is one T cell receptor (beta chain). V lost 1 base to trimming and J lost 6 bases; unmatched junction nucleotides: 11. The CDR3 is 16 amino acids. Germline CDR1 reads LNHNV; CDR2 reads YYDKDF (reference sequence). Clones were sequenced by immunoSEQ multiplex PCR, and TCRdb holds only the in-frame ones, with some missing. The data show 90,000 to 130,000 clones, 87% seen once. The data are from a study of T cell responses to AZD1222 COVID-19 vaccine. V usage is TRBV15 and J usage is TRBJ2-5; TRBD1 agrees at 7 bases. The material was peripheral blood, obtained on day 0 of AZD1222 vaccination. The receptor's source is an adult in good health. The CDR3 loop is CATSRVPPGTVKTQYF. For the CDR3, the DNA is TGTGCCACCAGCAGAGTACCCCCCGGGACAGTCAAGACCCAGTACTTC.